Below, one T cell receptor (beta chain) is given with its context. Per the authors' pipeline: How many nucleated cells were present was estimated from reference gene primer amplification. Data came from immunoSEQ multiplex PCR; TCRdb stores just in-frame clones and leaves some out. The V and J calls and clone size come from that table; D and trimming were worked out from the DNA. The data contain approximately 220,000 clones, approximately 91% of them seen just once; the ten biggest clones take up 0.55% to 0.75%. Germline V gene sequence: CDR1 LGHDT, CDR2 YNNKEL (reference sequence). The CDR3 has 14 amino acids. V was pared by 6 bases and J by 7 bases, with 18 bases between. The record originates from a study of blood T cell repertoires in COVID-19. The wider study: Samples came from the United States, Italy and Spain, spanning acute and convalescent COVID-19. Sample material is recorded as cDNA or gDNA derived from T cells, B-cell-depleted T cells, or PBMCs.

The sample consisted of peripheral blood. The chain links TRBV3-1 (or the pseudogene TRBV3-2) to TRBJ1-2, with a tentative D call TRBD1 (5 bases). This TCR was recovered from a man aged 40-55 years with acute or convalescent COVID-19. The CDR3 spells CASSPISGVGGYTF. CDR3 nucleotide sequence: TGTGCCAGCAGTCCGATCTCGGGGGTGGGTGGCTACACCTTC.